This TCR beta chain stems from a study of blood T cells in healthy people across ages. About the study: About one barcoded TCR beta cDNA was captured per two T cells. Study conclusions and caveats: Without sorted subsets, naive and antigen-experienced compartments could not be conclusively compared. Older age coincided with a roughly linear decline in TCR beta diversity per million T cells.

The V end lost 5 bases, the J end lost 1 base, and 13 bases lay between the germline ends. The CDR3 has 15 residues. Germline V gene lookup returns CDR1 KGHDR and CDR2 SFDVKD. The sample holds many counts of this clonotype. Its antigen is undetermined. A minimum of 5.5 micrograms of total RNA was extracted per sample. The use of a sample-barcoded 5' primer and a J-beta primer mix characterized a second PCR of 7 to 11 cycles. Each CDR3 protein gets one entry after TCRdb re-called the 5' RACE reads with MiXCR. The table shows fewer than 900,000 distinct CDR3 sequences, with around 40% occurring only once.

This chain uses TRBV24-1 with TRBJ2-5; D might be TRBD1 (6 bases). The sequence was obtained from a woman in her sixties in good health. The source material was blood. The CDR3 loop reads CATSATDRTQETQYF. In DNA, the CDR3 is TGTGCCACCAGTGCCACTGACAGGACCCAAGAGACCCAGTACTTC.